These 29 T cell receptor beta chains were all obtained from the same sample, sequenced in a study of T cell repertoires in cytomegalovirus infection. No antigens are known for them. TCRdb processed the reads anew with MiXCR; each CDR3 protein has one entry. Of roughly 730,000 distinct CDR3 sequences listed, around 31% are singletons. The specimen comprised cultured PBMCs, sampled from culture after CMV antigen stimulation. The receptors here all came from a human donor in good health (CMV status not recorded). Some clones in this sample may be carry-over from other donors' samples.

The chain is built from TRBV6-2 or TRBV6-3 and TRBJ2-7; D gene unclear. The CDR3 runs 15 residues. V lost 1 base and J lost 0, with 10 bases in between. CDR1 MNHEY and CDR2 SVGEGT come from the germline V gene. The CDR3 sequence is CASSYFARSSYEQYF. The CDR3 DNA is TGTGCCAGCAGTTACTTCGCCAGAAGCTCCTACGAGCAGTACTTC.

The V gene is TRBV7-9, the J gene TRBJ1-1; possibly TRBD1 for D (5 bases). V shed 1 base and J shed 1 base, with 19 bases lying between them. The CDR3 has 18 amino acids. Germline V gene sequence: CDR1 SEHNR, CDR2 FQNEAQ (reference sequence). DNA for the CDR3: TGTGCCAGCAGCTTAGTGCCGGGACGAAAGGGGTCGAACACTGAAGCTTTCTTT. Amino acids: CASSLVPGRKGSNTEAFF. The variable domain in full, with the rest retrieved from reference TRBV7-9 and TRBJ1-1, is DTGVSQNPRHKITKRGQNVTFRCDPISEHNRLYWYRQTLGQGPEFLTYFQNEAQLEKSRLLSDRFSAERPKGSFSTLEIQRTEQGDSAMYLCASSLVPGRKGSNTEAFFGQGTRLTVV.

In its sample, this clonotype was seen a few times. This chain joins TRBV14 and TRBJ2-7; TRBD2 is a possible D gene (5 bases). The CDR3 length is 15 residues. Germline V gives CDR1 SGHDN, CDR2 FVKESK. Trimming removed 2 bases at V and 6 bases at J, with 17 bases between. The CDR3 reads CASSQNSGITREQYF. The CDR3 DNA reads as TGTGCCAGCAGCCAAAACTCCGGGATAACTCGCGAGCAGTACTTC.

The gene calls are TRBV7-9 and TRBJ1-1; no clear D gene. The germline V gene encodes CDR1 SEHNR and CDR2 FQNEAQ (reference sequence). This CDR3 has 12 amino acids. V was shortened by 3 bases and J by 7 bases, with 9 bases between the two germline ends. CDR3 in amino acids: CASSLDPIEAFF. In DNA, the CDR3 is TGTGCCAGCAGCTTGGACCCTATTGAAGCTTTCTTT.

The chain joins TRBV4-1 to TRBJ1-4; D might be TRBD1 (5 bases). CDR3 length: 14 amino acids. CDR1 is MGHRA and CDR2 is YSYEKL in the germline V gene. Trimming shortened V by 4 bases and J by 8 bases, and 14 bases separated the two germline ends. The CDR3 sequence: CASSRTPGPEKLFF. The CDR3 DNA follows: TGCGCCAGCAGCCGAACTCCGGGACCGGAAAAACTGTTTTTT.

This clonotype was counted only a few times. The V and J genes are TRBV5-1 and TRBJ2-7, with D perhaps TRBD1 or TRBD2 (5 bases each). The CDR3 is made up of 15 amino acids. The ends were cut back, 0 bases at V and 0 bases at J, with 10 bases in the middle. The germline gives CDR1 SGHRS, CDR2 YFSETQ. The CDR3 sequence is CASSLEGTYSYEQYF. CDR3 DNA: TGCGCCAGCAGCTTGGAGGGGACCTACTCCTACGAGCAGTACTTC. The full variable domain, with the rest looked up from reference TRBV5-1 and TRBJ2-7, is KAGVTQTPRYLIKTRGQQVTLSCSPISGHRSVSWYQQTPGQGLQFLFEYFSETQRNKGNFPGRFSGRQFSNSRSEMNVSTLELGDSALYLCASSLEGTYSYEQYFGPGTRLTVT.

This clonotype was observed a handful of times. The V and J genes are TRBV6-2 or TRBV6-3 and TRBJ1-1; 7 bases agree with TRBD1. Germline CDR1 is MNHEY and CDR2 is SVGEGT. There are 14 residues in the CDR3. V lost 2 bases to trimming and J lost 0 bases; unmatched junction nucleotides: 0. The CDR3 bases are TGTGCCAGCAGTTACGGACAGGTGAACACTGAAGCTTTCTTT. This encodes CASSYGQVNTEAFF.

In nucleotides, the CDR3 is TGTGCCAGCAGTTCCGGTGGGGGTGGTGTGCAGACTGAAGCTTTCTTT. Translating gives CASSSGGGGVQTEAFF. The rearrangement links TRBV12-3 or TRBV12-4 to TRBJ1-1; possible D gene TRBD1, 5 bases. Trimming left V 4 bases short and J 5 bases short, with 20 bases between. The CDR3 length is 16 residues.

This clonotype was observed at least ten times. This chain links TRBV7-2 with TRBJ2-1; 7 bases fit TRBD2. CDR3 size: 14 residues. The germline gives CDR1 SGHTA, CDR2 FQGNSA. V trimming: 5 bases; J trimming: 7 bases; junction bases outside the gene matches: 8. CDR3 nucleotide sequence: TGTGCCAGCAGCCCTCTGGGCGGGGGAAATGAGCAGTTCTTC. Its protein is CASSPLGGGNEQFF.

This chain joins TRBV29-1 and TRBJ2-5; perhaps D is TRBD1 or TRBD2 (6 bases each). V dropped 6 bases and J dropped 7 bases, with 15 bases sitting between them. The CDR3 covers 12 residues. Germline V lookup: CDR1 SQVTM, CDR2 ANQGSEA. CDR3 sequence (DNA): TGCAGCGTCGTCGGGGGCGCAGGGACCCAGTACTTC. Protein: CSVVGGAGTQYF.

This clonotype was recorded a few times. The J gene is TRBJ1-2, the V gene TRBV19; D is unclear. CDR1 and CDR2 from the germline V gene are LNHDA and SQIVND (reference sequence). The ends were cut back, 1 base at V and 5 bases at J, with 8 bases in the middle. The CDR3 is made up of 13 amino acids. The CDR3 reads CASSIGAGYGYTF. The CDR3 DNA follows: TGTGCCAGTAGTATAGGGGCCGGATATGGCTACACCTTC. The variable domain in full, completed from reference TRBV19 and TRBJ1-2, reads DGGITQSPKYLFRKEGQNVTLSCEQNLNHDAMYWYRQDPGQGLRLIYYSQIVNDFQKGDIAEGYSVSREKKESFPLTVTSAQKNPTAFYLCASSIGAGYGYTFGSGTRLTVV.

On this clonotype: The CDR3 does not end in the conserved phenylalanine or tryptophan, so this is likely a read error. The V and J genes are TRBV6-2 or TRBV6-3 and TRBJ2-5; D is perhaps TRBD1 or TRBD2 (5 bases each). Germline V gene lookup returns CDR1 MNHEY and CDR2 SVGEGT. The CDR3 is 15 amino acids. V was trimmed by 7 bases and J by 5 bases, leaving 20 bases between them. The CDR3 nucleotides are TGTGCCAGCAACCGGGACCACGGTTTGGTTGAGACCCAGTACTTA. This gives the protein CASNRDHGLVETQYL.

This clonotype was counted a few times. The V call is TRBV7-9, the J call TRBJ2-5; unclear D gene. The CDR3 consists of 15 residues. Trimming removed 3 bases at V and 2 bases at J, with 13 bases between. Germline V lookup: CDR1 SEHNR, CDR2 FQNEAQ (reference sequence). The CDR3 coding sequence is TGTGCCAGCAGCTTTGCTTCCGGGTCTCAAGAGACCCAGTACTTC. Translating it yields CASSFASGSQETQYF.

This chain uses TRBV20-1 with TRBJ2-2, with D perhaps matching TRBD1 or TRBD2 (5 bases each). The ends were cut back, 0 bases at V and 6 bases at J, with 11 bases in the middle. The germline CDR1 and CDR2 sequences are DFQATT and SNEGSKA (reference sequence). CDR3 length: 14 amino acids. The CDR3: CSARDGLGAGELFF. The CDR3 coding sequence is TGCAGTGCTAGAGATGGATTGGGGGCCGGGGAGCTGTTTTTT.

The chain carries TRBV27 and TRBJ1-5, with a weak D call TRBD1 (5 bases). The ends were cut back, 7 bases at V and 3 bases at J, with 13 bases in the middle. CDR1 MNHEY and CDR2 SMNVEV come from the germline V gene (reference sequence). The length of the CDR3 is 14 residues. This CDR3 is CASTRHGTNQPQHF. As DNA, the CDR3 is TGTGCCAGCACCCGACATGGGACCAATCAGCCCCAGCATTTT.

This clonotype was detected a few times. The chain recombines TRBV7-9 with TRBJ1-3, with a tentative D call TRBD1 (5 bases). The V and J ends lost 7 bases and 9 bases respectively, with 16 bases between them. Germline V gene lookup returns CDR1 SEHNR and CDR2 FQNEAQ (reference sequence). This CDR3 region has 13 residues. The CDR3 nucleotides read TGTGCCAGCAACCCCCGGGGCGTTGGCACCATATATTTT. Residues: CASNPRGVGTIYF.

A few counts support this clonotype. This chain links TRBV6-1 with TRBJ2-4; the D is unclear. CDR1 is MNHNS and CDR2 is SASEGT in the germline V gene. The CDR3 consists of 16 residues. V was pared by 5 bases and J by 1 base, with 15 bases between. CDR3 in amino acids: CASSHPLRSAKNIQYF. The CDR3 DNA sequence: TGTGCCAGCAGTCACCCCCTAAGGAGTGCCAAAAACATTCAGTACTTC.

The rearrangement joins TRBV4-3 to TRBJ1-3; D unclear. Per the germline V gene, CDR1 is LGHNA and CDR2 is YSLEER. This CDR3 has 17 amino acids. Trimming removed 1 base from V and 7 bases from J, with 20 bases in between. The CDR3 region is CASSQAGIGPPGNTIYF. CDR3 nucleotides: TGCGCCAGCAGCCAAGCCGGAATTGGGCCGCCGGGGAACACCATATATTTT.

This clonotype came up a few times. The chain employs TRBV15 and TRBJ2-3, with D uncertain. Trimming left V 0 bases short and J 2 bases short, with 6 bases between. The germline V gene has CDR1 LNHNV and CDR2 YYDKDF (reference sequence). CDR3 length: 14 amino acids. The CDR3 DNA sequence: TGTGCCACCAGCAGAGAGCCCTCCACAGATACGCAGTATTTT. It specifies CATSREPSTDTQYF.

This clonotype was seen ten or more times. The rearrangement uses TRBV7-2 and TRBJ2-3; 11 bases line up with TRBD2. The junction had 3 bases not matched to a gene; V was cut back by 4 bases and J by 0 bases. Germline assignment: CDR1 SGHTA and CDR2 FQGNSA. CDR3 size: 16 residues. The CDR3 sequence is CASSSGTSGSTDTQYF. The CDR3 DNA is TGTGCCAGCAGCTCCGGGACTAGCGGTAGCACAGATACGCAGTATTTT.

This clonotype was detected only a few times. J is TRBJ1-1 and V is TRBV11-3; D gene unclear. V was shortened by 5 bases and J by 0 bases, with 7 bases between the two germline ends. CDR3 size: 13 residues. Germline loops: CDR1 SGHNT, CDR2 YENEEA. The CDR3 loop is CASSASMNTEAFF. DNA of the CDR3: TGTGCCAGCAGCGCGTCCATGAACACTGAAGCTTTCTTT. Looking up the rest from reference TRBV11-3 and TRBJ1-1 gives the full variable domain: EAGVVQSPRYKIIEKKQPVAFWCNPISGHNTLYWYLQNLGQGPELLIRYENEEAVDDSQLPKDRFSAERLKGVDSTLKIQPAELGDSAVYLCASSASMNTEAFFGQGTRLTVV.

The chain employs TRBV6-1 and TRBJ1-5; D is perhaps TRBD1 (6 bases). The germline CDR1 and CDR2 sequences are MNHNS and SASEGT. V lost 6 bases and J 0 bases, leaving 18 bases between the germline ends. This CDR3 contains 17 residues. CDR3 sequence (DNA): TGTGCCAGCAGGCCTGTGGGGGGGCTGTATAGCAATCAGCCCCAGCATTTT. Protein: CASRPVGGLYSNQPQHF.

The sample holds one count of this clonotype. This chain joins TRBV20-1 and TRBJ1-3, with D unclear. V was trimmed by 3 bases and J by 0 bases, leaving 15 bases between them. CDR1 is DFQATT and CDR2 is SNEGSKA in the germline V gene (reference sequence). The CDR3 is made up of 16 amino acids. The CDR3 nucleotides are TGCAGTGCTAGTTTTAACTCCCATCACTCTGGAAACACCATATATTTT. Translating it yields CSASFNSHHSGNTIYF.

This clonotype has just a few counts. The genes are TRBV7-9 and TRBJ1-2; perhaps TRBD1 as D (6 bases). This CDR3 has 16 residues. Trimming left V 3 bases short and J 3 bases short, with 17 bases between. Germline V CDR1 and CDR2: SEHNR, FQNEAQ (reference sequence). The CDR3 coding sequence is TGTGCCAGCAGCTTCTCCAATCCGTACAGGGACTATGGCTACACCTTC. The encoded protein is CASSFSNPYRDYGYTF.

V usage is TRBV12-5 and J usage is TRBJ1-5; 10 bases map to TRBD1. Trimming at V came to 6 bases and at J to 7 bases, leaving 6 bases not matched to a gene. Germline loops: CDR1 LGHNT, CDR2 FRNRAP. CDR3 length equals 14 residues. For the CDR3, the DNA is TGTGCTAGTGGCCCGGGGGACAGGGGACAGCCCCAGCATTTT. Residues: CASGPGDRGQPQHF.

V usage is TRBV4-1 and J usage is TRBJ2-2; 8 bases map to TRBD2. J lost 6 bases, V lost 5 bases, and 8 bases had no gene match. This CDR3 region has 15 residues. Germline V gene lookup returns CDR1 MGHRA and CDR2 YSYEKL. CDR3 amino acids: CASSNSGKRAGELFF. The DNA of the CDR3 is TGCGCCAGCAGCAATAGCGGGAAAAGGGCCGGGGAGCTGTTTTTT.

This clonotype occurred many times. The J gene is TRBJ2-1, the V gene TRBV7-2, with a weak D call TRBD1 (6 bases). Germline lookup yields CDR1 SGHTA and CDR2 FQGNSA. CDR3 size: 17 residues. The ends were cut back, 1 base at V and 0 bases at J, with 13 bases in the middle. The CDR3 protein is CASSLDRTASSYNEQFF. CDR3 bases: TGTGCCAGCAGCTTAGATCGGACAGCAAGCTCCTACAATGAGCAGTTCTTC.

This clonotype showed up just a few times. This chain connects TRBV7-8 to TRBJ1-6; D gene ambiguous. V was cut by 3 bases and J by 14 bases, with 14 bases left in between. The CDR3 loop spans 13 amino acids. CDR1 is SGHVS and CDR2 is FQNEAQ in the germline V gene. CDR3 sequence: CASSFSLSEALHF. CDR3 bases: TGTGCCAGCAGCTTCTCCCTGTCTGAAGCCCTCCACTTT.

The J gene is TRBJ2-3, the V gene TRBV5-1, with 11 bases that match TRBD2. Germline lookup yields CDR1 SGHRS and CDR2 YFSETQ. The trim removed 7 bases at V and 0 bases at J, leaving 7 bases unmatched. This CDR3 is built from 16 residues. The CDR3 protein is CASRTGTSGSTDTQYF. DNA for the CDR3: TGCGCCAGCCGGACCGGGACTAGCGGTAGCACAGATACGCAGTATTTT.